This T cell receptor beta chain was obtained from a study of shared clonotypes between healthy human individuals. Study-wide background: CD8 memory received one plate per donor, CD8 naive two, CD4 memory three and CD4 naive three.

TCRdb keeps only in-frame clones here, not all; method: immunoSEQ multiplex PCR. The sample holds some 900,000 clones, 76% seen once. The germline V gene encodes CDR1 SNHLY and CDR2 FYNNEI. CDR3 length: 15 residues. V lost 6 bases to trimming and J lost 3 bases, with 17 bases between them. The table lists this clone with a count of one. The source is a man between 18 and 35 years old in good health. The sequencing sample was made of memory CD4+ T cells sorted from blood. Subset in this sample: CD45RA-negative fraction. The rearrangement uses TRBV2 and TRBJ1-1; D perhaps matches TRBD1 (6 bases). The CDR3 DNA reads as TGTGCCAGCAGACCTAGTTGGGGGGGCGACACTGAAGCTTTCTTT. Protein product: CASRPSWGGDTEAFF.